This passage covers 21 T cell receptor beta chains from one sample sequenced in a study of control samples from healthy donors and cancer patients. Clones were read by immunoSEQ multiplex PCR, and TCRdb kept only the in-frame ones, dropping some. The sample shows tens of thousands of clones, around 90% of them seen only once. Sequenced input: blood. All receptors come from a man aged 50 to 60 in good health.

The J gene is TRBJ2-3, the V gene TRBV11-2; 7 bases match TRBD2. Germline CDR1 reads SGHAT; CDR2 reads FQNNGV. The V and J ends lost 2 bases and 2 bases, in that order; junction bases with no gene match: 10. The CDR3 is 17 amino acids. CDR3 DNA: TGTGCCAGCAGCTTACTCTTGACTAGCATCGACACAGATACGCAGTATTTT. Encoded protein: CASSLLLTSIDTDTQYF.

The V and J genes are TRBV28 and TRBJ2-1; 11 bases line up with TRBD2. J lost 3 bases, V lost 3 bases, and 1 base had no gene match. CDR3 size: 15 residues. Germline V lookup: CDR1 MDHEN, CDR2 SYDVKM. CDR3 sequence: CASSLGLADYNEQFF. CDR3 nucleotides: TGTGCCAGCAGTTTGGGACTAGCGGACTACAATGAGCAGTTCTTC.

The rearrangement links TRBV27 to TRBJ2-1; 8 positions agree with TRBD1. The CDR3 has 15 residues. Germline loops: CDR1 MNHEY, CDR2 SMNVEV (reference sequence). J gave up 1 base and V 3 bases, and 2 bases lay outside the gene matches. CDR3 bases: TGTGCCAGCAGTTTTCAGGGGGCATCCTACAATGAGCAGTTCTTC. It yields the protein CASSFQGASYNEQFF.

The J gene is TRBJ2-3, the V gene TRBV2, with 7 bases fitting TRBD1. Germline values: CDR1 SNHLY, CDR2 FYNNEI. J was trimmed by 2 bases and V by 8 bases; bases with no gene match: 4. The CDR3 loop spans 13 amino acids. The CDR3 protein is CASRTGFTDTQYF. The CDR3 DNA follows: TGTGCCAGCCGGACAGGATTCACAGATACGCAGTATTTT. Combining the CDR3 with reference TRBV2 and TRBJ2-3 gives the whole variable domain EPEVTQTPSHQVTQMGQEVILRCVPISNHLYFYWYRQILGQKVEFLVSFYNNEISEKSEIFDDQFSVERPDGSNFTLKIRSTKLEDSAMYFCASRTGFTDTQYFGPGTRLTVL.

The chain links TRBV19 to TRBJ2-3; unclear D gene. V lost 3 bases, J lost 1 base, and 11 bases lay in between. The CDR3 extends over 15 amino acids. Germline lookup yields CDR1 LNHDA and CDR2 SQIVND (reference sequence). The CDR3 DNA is TGTGCCAGTAGTATTCTCAGCGATGGCACAGATACGCAGTATTTT. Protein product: CASSILSDGTDTQYF.

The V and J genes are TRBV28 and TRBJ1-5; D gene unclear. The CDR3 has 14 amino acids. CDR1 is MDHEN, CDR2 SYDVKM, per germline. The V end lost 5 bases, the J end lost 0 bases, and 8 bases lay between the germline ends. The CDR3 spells CASSPGVSNQPQHF. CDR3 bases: TGTGCCAGCAGTCCCGGAGTTAGCAATCAGCCCCAGCATTTT.

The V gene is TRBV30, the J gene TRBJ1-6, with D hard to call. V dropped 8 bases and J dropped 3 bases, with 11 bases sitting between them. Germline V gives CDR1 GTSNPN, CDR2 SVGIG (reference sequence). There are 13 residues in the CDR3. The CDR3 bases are TGTGCCCTGGAAGAAAGCTATAATTCACCCCTCCACTTT. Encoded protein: CALEESYNSPLHF.

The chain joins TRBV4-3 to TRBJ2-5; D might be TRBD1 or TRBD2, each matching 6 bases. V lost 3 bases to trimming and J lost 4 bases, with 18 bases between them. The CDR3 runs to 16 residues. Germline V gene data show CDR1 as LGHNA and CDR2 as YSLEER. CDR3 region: CASSQGYRVGGETQYF. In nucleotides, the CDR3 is TGCGCCAGCAGCCAGGGCTACAGGGTCGGGGGAGAGACCCAGTACTTC.

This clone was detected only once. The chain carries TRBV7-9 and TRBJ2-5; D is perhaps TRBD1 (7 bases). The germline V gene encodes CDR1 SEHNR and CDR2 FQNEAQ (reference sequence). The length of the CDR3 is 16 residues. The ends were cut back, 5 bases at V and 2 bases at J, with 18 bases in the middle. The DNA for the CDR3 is TGTGCCAGCAGCCCAGGCGGACAGGCGGGGCAAGAGACCCAGTACTTC. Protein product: CASSPGGQAGQETQYF.

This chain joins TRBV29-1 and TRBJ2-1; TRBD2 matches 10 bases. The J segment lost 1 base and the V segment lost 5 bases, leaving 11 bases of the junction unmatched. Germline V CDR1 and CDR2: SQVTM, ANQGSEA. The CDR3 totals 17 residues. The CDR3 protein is CSVLPAGTSASYNEQFF. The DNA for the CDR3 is TGCAGCGTTCTGCCCGCAGGGACTAGCGCATCCTACAATGAGCAGTTCTTC.

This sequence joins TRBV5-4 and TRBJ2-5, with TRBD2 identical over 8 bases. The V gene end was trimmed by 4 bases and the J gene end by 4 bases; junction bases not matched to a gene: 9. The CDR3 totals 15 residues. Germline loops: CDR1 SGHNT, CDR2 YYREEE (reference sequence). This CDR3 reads CASSRDAGGGETQYF. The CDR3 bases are TGTGCCAGCAGCCGCGACGCGGGAGGTGGAGAGACCCAGTACTTC. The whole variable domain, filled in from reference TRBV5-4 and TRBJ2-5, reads ETGVTQSPTHLIKTRGQQVTLRCSSQSGHNTVSWYQQALGQGPQFIFQYYREEENGRGNFPPRFSGLQFPNYSSELNVNALELDDSALYLCASSRDAGGGETQYFGPGTRLLVL.

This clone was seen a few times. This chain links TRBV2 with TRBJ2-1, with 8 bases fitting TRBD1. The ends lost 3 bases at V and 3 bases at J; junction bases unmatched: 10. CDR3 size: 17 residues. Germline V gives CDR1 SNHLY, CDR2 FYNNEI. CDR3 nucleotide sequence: TGTGCCAGCAGTGATGATGAGGATGGACAGGGCTACAATGAGCAGTTCTTC. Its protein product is CASSDDEDGQGYNEQFF.

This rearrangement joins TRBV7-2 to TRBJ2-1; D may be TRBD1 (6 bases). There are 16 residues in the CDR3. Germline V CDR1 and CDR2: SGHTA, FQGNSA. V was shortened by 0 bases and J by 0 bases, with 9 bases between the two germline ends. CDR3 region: CASSLASGDSYNEQFF. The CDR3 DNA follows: TGTGCCAGCAGCTTAGCTTCAGGGGACTCCTACAATGAGCAGTTCTTC.

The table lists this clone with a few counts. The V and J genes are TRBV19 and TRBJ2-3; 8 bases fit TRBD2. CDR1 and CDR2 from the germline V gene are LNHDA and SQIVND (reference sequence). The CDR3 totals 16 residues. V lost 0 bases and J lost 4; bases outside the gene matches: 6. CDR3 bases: TGTGCCAGTAGTATAGAAGAGAGCGGGAGCTCAGATACGCAGTATTTT. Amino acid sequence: CASSIEESGSSDTQYF.

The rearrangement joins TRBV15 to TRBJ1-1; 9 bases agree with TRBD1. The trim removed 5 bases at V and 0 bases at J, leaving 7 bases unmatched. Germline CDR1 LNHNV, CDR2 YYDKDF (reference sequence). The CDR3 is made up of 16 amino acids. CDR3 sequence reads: CATSSTGGGMNTEAFF. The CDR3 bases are TGTGCCACCAGCTCAACAGGGGGCGGTATGAACACTGAAGCTTTCTTT.

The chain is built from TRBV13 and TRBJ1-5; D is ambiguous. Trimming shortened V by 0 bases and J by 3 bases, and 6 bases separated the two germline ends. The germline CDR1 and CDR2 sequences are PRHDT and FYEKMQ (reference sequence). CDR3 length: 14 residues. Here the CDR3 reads CASSLGQTNQPQHF. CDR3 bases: TGTGCCAGCAGCTTAGGACAGACCAATCAGCCCCAGCATTTT.

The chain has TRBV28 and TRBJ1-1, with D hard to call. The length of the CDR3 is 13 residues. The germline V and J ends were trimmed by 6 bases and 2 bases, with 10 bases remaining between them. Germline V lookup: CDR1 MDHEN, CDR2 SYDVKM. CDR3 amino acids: CASRVRPNTEAFF. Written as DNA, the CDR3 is TGTGCCAGCAGGGTACGCCCAAACACTGAAGCTTTCTTT.

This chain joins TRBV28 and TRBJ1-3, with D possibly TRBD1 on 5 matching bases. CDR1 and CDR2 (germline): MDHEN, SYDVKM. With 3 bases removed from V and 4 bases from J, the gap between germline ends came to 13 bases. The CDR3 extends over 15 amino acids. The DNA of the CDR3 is TGTGCCAGCAGTTTCGGCAGGGCCTTGGGAAACACCATATATTTT. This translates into CASSFGRALGNTIYF.

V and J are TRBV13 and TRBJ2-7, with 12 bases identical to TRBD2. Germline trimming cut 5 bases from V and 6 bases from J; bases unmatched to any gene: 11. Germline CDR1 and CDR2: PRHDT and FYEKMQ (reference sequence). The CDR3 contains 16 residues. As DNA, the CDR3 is TGTGCCAGCAGCCAAAAAGGTCGACTAGCGGGAGTCGAGCAGTACTTC. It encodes CASSQKGRLAGVEQYF. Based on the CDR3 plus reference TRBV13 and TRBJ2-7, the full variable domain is AAGVIQSPRHLIKEKRETATLKCYPIPRHDTVYWYQQGPGQDPQFLISFYEKMQSDKGSIPDRFSAQQFSDYHSELNMSSLELGDSALYFCASSQKGRLAGVEQYFGPGTRLTVT.

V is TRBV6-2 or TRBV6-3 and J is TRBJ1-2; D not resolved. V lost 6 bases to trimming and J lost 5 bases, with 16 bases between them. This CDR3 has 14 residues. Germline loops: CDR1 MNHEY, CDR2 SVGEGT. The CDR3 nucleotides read TGTGCCAGCAGCCCGGACGGAGGAGGATATGGCTACACCTTC. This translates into CASSPDGGGYGYTF.

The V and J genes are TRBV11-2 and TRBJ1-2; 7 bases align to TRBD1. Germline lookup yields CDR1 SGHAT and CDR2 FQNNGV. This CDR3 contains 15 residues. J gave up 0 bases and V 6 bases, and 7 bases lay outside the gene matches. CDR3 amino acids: CASRPPGQPNYGYTF. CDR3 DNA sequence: TGTGCCAGCAGGCCTCCGGGACAGCCTAACTATGGCTACACCTTC.